What follows describes a single TCR beta chain. Each CDR3 protein gets one entry after TCRdb re-called the PCR reads with MiXCR. The sample includes some 14,000 distinct CDR3 sequences, less than 65% seen only once; the top ten take around a third. The data were taken from a study of tumor-infiltrating lymphocytes in oesophageal squamous cell carcinoma. The clonotype originates from a male donor with esophageal squamous cell carcinoma. Sequenced input: esophageal tumor tissue.

The CDR3 DNA follows: TGTGCCACCCGACTAGCGGTCCAATACGAGCAGTTCTTC. Residues: CATRLAVQYEQFF. This rearrangement joins TRBV6-8 to TRBJ2-5; 9 bases are shared with TRBD2. The DNA end is a closer match to TRBJ2-1, so the J assignment may be wrong. The CDR3 spans 13 residues. The germline V gene encodes CDR1 MNHGY and CDR2 SAAAGT.